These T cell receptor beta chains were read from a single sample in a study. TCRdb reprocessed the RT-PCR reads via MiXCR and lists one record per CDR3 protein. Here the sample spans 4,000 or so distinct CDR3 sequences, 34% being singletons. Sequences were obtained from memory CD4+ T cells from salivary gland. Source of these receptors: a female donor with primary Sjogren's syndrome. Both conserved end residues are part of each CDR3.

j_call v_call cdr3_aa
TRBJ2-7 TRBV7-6 CASSLEVFSYEQYF
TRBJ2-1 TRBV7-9 CASSRMQDRNEQFF
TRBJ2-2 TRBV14 CASSHSPGELFF
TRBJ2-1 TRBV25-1 CASSPRRDLYNEQFF
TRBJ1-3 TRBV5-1 CASSTNRAGSGNTIYF
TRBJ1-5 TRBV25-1 CASSARDPTGNQPQHF
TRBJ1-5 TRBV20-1 CSAFSGQPQHF
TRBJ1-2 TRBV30 CAWNAGSYGYTF
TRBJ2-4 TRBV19 CASSNRDRLNIQYF
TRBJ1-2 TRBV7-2 CASSLALGWGDYGYTF
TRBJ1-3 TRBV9 CASSVMGAAGNTIYF
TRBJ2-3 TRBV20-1 CSARDPGRTDTQYF
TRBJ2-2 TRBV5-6 CAYVAGANTGELFF
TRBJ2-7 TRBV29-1 CSVSDGQGPYEQYF
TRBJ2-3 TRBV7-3 CASRDSSFDTQYF
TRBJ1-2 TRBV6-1 CASSGTGYGYTF
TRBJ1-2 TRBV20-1 CSAGGSTNYGYTF
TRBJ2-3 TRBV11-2 CASSLDRASLTDTQYF
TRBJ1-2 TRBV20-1 CSASWGLGGYTF
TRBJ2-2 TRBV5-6 CASSLWGRAAGELFF
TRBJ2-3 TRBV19 CASSRRPGLAGGDTQYF
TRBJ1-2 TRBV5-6 CASSLLGYGYTF
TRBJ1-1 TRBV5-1 CASSLQTGTETEAFF
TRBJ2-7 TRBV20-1 CSARDSIGTSGYEQYF
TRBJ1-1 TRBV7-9 CASSLQGGLTEAFF
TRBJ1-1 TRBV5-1 CASSPLTGRAEAFF
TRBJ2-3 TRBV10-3 CAISGGTQSGSTQYF
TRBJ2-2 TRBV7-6 CASAGTSANTGELFF
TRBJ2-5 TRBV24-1 CATSHGTTQETQYF
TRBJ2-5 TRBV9 CASSAGAGMEETQYF
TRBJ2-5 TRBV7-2 CASSSGLAGVETQYF
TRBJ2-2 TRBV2 CASSEAGGNTGELFF
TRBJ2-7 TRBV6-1 CASSEGRTGGYEQYF
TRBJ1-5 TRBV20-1 CSARDLLAGLNQPQHF
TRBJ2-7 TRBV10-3 CAISATSGIYEQYF
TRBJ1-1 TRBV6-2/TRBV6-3 CASETGKANTEAFF
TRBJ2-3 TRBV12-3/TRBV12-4 CASSPTQGRADTQYF
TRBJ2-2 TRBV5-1 CASSYGGGDTGELFF
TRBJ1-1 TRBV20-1 CSAMRGADTEAFF
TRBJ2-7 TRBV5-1 CASSLVLAGRKEQYF
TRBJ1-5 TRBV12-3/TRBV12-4 CASSLTGGGQPQHF
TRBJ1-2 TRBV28 CASSATKTGNYGYTF
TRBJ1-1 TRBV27 CASSYIGTRNTEAFF
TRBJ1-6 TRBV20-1 CSARDRANSPLHF
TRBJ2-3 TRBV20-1 CSARSLTSGRGTDTQYF
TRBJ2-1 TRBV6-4 CASSAPKTGGDEQFF
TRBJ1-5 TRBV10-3 CAISGPHSNQPQHF
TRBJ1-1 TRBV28 CASSLWGQKNTEAFF
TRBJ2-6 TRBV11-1 CASSPRTSSGANVLTF
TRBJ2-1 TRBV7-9 CASSLVAGDFNEQFF
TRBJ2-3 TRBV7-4 CASSFRLADTQYF
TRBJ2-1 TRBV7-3 CASSQGAAGVDNEQFF